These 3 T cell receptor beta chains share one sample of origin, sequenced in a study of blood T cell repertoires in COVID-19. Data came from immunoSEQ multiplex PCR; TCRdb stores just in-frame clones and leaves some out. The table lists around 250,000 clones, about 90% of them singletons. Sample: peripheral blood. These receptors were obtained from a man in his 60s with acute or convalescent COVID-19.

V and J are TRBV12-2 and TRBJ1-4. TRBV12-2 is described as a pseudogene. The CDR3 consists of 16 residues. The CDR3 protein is CASRLVEGRGNEKLFF. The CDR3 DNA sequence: TGTGCAAGTCGCTTAGTCGAAGGGCGGGGTAATGAAAAACTGTTTTTT.

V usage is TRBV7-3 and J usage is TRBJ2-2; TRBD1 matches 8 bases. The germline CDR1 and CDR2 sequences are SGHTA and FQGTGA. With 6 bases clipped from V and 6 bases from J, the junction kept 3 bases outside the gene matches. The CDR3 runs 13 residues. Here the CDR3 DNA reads TGTGCCAGCAGAACAGGGGGTTCCGGGGAGCTGTTTTTT. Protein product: CASRTGGSGELFF.

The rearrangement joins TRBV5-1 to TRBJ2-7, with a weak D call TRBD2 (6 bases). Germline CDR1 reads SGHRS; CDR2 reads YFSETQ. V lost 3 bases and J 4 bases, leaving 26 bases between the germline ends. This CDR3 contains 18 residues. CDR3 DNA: TGCGCCAGCAGCTCGAAAGCCGGGACTCGGGTGGATGGGTACGAGCAGTACTTC. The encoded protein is CASSSKAGTRVDGYEQYF.